This T cell receptor beta chain was documented in a study of post-analysis software for immune sequencing data. Study-level points and caveats: The authors found that F measure strongly co-clustered same-batch samples. Normalized Chao1 diversity was significantly reduced in patients versus controls. Higher frequency in patients than in controls was seen for five TRBV segments, with TRBV5-6, TRBV5-1 and TRBV20-1 among them.

This clonotype appeared many times. The antigen is unknown. Incorporated into the TCR beta cDNA libraries were unique molecular identifiers, which served to reduce PCR and sequencing biases. Yield was 500,000 to 600,000 cDNA molecules from around 1 to 9.1 million T cells. TCRdb fed the PCR reads into MiXCR, producing one record per CDR3 protein. This sample has 180,000 or so distinct CDR3 sequences; 29% occur once, and the top ten carry approximately 3%. The CDR3 totals 14 residues. V lost 6 bases and J lost 6, with 17 bases in between. V and J are TRBV12-3 or TRBV12-4 and TRBJ1-2, with D tentatively TRBD1 (6 bases). Sequencing was done on a sample of blood. This sequence originates from a girl aged 2 to 17 with multiple sclerosis. The CDR3 DNA is TGTGCCAGCAGCCTCCCCCAGGGGACCCATGGCTACACCTTC. Its translation: CASSLPQGTHGYTF.